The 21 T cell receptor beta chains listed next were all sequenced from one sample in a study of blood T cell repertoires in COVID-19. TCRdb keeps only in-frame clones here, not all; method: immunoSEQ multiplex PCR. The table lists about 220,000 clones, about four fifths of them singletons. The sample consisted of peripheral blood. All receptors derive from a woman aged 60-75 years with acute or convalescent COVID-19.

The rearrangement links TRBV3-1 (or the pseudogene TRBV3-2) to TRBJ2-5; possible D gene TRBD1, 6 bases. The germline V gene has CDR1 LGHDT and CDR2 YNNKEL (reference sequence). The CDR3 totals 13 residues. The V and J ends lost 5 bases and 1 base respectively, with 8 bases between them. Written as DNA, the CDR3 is TGTGCCAGCAGCTTACAGGGCCAAGAGACCCAGTACTTC. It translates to CASSLQGQETQYF.

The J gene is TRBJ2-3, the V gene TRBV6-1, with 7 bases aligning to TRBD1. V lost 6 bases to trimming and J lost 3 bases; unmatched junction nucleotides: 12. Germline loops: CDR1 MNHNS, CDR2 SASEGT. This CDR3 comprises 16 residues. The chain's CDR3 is CASRETGAVLTDTQYF. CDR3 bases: TGTGCCAGCAGAGAAACAGGGGCCGTATTGACAGATACGCAGTATTTT.

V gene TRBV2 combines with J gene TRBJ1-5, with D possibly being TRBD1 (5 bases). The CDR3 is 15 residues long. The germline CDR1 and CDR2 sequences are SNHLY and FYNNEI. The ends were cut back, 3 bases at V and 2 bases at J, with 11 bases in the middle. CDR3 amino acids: CASSDYGRGNQPQHF. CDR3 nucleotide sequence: TGTGCCAGCAGTGATTATGGCAGGGGCAATCAGCCCCAGCATTTT.

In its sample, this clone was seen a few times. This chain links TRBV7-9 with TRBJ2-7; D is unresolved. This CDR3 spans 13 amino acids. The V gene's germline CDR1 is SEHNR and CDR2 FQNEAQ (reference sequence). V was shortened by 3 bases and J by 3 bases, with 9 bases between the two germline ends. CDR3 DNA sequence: TGTGCCAGCAGCTTGGAGAGCATCTACGAGCAGTACTTC. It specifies CASSLESIYEQYF.

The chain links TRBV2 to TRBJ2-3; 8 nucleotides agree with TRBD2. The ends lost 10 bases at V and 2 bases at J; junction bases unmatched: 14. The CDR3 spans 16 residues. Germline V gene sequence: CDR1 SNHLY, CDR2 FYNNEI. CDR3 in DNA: TGTGCCACCCCGGGGGGGGATAACGGTGTCACAGATACGCAGTATTTT. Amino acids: CATPGGDNGVTDTQYF.

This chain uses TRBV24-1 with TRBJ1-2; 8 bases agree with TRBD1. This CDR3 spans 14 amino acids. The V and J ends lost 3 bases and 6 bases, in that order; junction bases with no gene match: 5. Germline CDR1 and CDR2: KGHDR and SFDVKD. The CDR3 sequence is CATSDAWTGHGYTF. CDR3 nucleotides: TGTGCCACCAGTGATGCCTGGACAGGGCATGGCTACACCTTC.

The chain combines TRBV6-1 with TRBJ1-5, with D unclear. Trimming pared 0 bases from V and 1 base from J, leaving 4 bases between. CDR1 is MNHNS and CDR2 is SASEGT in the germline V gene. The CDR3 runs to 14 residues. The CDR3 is CASSEASSNQPQHF. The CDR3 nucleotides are TGTGCCAGCAGTGAAGCCTCCAGCAATCAGCCCCAGCATTTT.

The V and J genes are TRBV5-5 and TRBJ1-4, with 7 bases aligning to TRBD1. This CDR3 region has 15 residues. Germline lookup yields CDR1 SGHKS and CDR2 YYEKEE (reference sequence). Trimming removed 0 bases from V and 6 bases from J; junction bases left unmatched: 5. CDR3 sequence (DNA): TGTGCCAGCAGCTTGGGGACAGGACGGGATGAAAAACTGTTTTTT. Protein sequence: CASSLGTGRDEKLFF.

The CDR3 DNA reads as TGTGCCACCAGCAGAGATGTGACAGGGGTGAATGAAAAACTGTTTTTT. It codes for CATSRDVTGVNEKLFF. The chain has TRBV15 and TRBJ1-4, with 8 bases matching TRBD1. The CDR3 is 16 residues long. Per germline, CDR1 LNHNV and CDR2 YYDKDF (reference sequence). After removal of 0 bases from V and 5 bases from J, the junction contained 5 bases not matched to a gene. Together with reference TRBV15 and TRBJ1-4, the CDR3 gives the full variable domain: DAMVIQNPRYQVTQFGKPVTLSCSQTLNHNVMYWYQQKSSQAPKLLFHYYDKDFNNEADTPDNFQSRRPNTSFCFLDIRSPGLGDTAMYLCATSRDVTGVNEKLFFGSGTQLSVL.

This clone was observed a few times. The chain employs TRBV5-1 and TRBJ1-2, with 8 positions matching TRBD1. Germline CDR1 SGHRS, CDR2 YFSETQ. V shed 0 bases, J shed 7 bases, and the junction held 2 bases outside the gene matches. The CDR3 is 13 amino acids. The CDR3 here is CASSLGQGLGYTF. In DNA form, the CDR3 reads TGCGCCAGCAGCTTGGGACAGGGGCTTGGCTACACCTTC. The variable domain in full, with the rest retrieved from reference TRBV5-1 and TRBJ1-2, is KAGVTQTPRYLIKTRGQQVTLSCSPISGHRSVSWYQQTPGQGLQFLFEYFSETQRNKGNFPGRFSGRQFSNSRSEMNVSTLELGDSALYLCASSLGQGLGYTFGSGTRLTVV.

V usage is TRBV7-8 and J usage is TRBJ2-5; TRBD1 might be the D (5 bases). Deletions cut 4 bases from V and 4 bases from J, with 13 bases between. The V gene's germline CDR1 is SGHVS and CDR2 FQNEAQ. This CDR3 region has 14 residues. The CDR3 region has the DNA TGTGCCAGCAGCTCAAACAACCAGGGAGAGACCCAGTACTTC. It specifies CASSSNNQGETQYF.

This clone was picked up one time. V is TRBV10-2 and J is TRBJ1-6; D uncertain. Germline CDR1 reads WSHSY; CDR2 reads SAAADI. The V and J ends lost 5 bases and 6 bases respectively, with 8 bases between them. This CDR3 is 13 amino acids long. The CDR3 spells CASSTGSNSPLHF. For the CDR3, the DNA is TGCGCCAGCAGTACGGGTAGTAATTCACCCCTCCACTTT.

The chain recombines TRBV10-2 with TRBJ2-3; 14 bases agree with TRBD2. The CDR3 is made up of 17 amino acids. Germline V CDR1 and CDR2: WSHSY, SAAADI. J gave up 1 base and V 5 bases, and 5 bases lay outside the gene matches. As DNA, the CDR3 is TGCGCCAGCAGTAGACCGGGACTAGCGGGGGGCACAGATACGCAGTATTTT. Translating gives CASSRPGLAGGTDTQYF.

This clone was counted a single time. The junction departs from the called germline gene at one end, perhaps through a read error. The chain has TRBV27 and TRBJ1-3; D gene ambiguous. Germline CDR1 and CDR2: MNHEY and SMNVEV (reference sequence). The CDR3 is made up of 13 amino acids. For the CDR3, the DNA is TGTGCCAGCAGTCCGAGGACGGGAAGAGCTTTGAATTTT. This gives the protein CASSPRTGRALNF.

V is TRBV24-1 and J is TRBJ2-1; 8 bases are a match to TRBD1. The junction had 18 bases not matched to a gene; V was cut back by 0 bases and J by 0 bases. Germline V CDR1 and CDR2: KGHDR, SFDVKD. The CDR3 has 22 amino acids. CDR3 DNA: TGTGCCACCAGTGATTTGCCCAAAACCCCGCGACAGGGGCCGAGCTCCTACAATGAGCAGTTCTTC. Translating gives CATSDLPKTPRQGPSSYNEQFF.

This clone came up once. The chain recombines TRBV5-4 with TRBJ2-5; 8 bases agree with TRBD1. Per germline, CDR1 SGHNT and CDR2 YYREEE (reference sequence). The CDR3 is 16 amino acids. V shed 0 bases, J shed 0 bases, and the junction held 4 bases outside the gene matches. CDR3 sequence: CASSLGTGPYQETQYF. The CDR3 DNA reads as TGTGCCAGCAGCTTGGGGACAGGGCCCTACCAAGAGACCCAGTACTTC. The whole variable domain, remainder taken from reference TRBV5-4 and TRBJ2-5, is ETGVTQSPTHLIKTRGQQVTLRCSSQSGHNTVSWYQQALGQGPQFIFQYYREEENGRGNFPPRFSGLQFPNYSSELNVNALELDDSALYLCASSLGTGPYQETQYFGPGTRLLVL.

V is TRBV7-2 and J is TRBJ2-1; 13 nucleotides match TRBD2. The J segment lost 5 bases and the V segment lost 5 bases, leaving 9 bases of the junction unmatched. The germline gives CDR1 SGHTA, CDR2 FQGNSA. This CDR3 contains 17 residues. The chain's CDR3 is CASSQRLAGGRDNEQFF. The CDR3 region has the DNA TGTGCCAGCAGCCAAAGACTAGCGGGGGGCAGGGACAATGAGCAGTTCTTC.

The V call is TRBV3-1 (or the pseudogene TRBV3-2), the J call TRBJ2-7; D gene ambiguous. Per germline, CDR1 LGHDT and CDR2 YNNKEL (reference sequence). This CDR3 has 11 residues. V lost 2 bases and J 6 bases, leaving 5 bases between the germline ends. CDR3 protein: CASSQQAEQYF. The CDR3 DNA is TGTGCCAGCAGCCAACAGGCCGAGCAGTACTTC.

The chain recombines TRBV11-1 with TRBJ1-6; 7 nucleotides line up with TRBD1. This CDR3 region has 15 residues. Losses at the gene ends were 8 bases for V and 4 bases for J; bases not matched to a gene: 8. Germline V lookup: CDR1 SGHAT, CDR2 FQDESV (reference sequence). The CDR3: CASGQDVSYNSPLHF. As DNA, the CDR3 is TGTGCCAGCGGACAGGACGTATCTTATAATTCACCCCTCCACTTT.

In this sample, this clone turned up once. The CDR3, as DNA: TGTGCCAGCAGTCAGCAGGTTAACTATGGCTACACCTTC. It yields the protein CASSQQVNYGYTF. The chain has TRBV14 and TRBJ1-2; D unresolved. The length of the CDR3 is 13 residues. V lost 6 bases, J lost 1 base, and 9 bases lay in between. From germline, CDR1 is SGHDN and CDR2 FVKESK.

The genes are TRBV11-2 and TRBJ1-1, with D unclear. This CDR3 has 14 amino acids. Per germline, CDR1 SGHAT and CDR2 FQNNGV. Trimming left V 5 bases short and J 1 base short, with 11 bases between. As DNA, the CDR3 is TGTGCCAGCAGCCATCACACAGAGAACACTGAAGCTTTCTTT. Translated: CASSHHTENTEAFF.